These 10 T cell receptor beta chains came from one sample sequenced in a study of blood T cell repertoires in COVID-19. Profiling relied on immunoSEQ multiplex PCR, and the TCRdb table lists in-frame clones only, not all of them. The sample shows about 350,000 clones, 75% to 90% of them seen only once. Specimen: peripheral blood. The receptors derive from a woman in her sixties with COVID-19, enrolled during active disease.

The CDR3 DNA follows: TGCAGCGTTGAAAGGGCTGGCTACCCGGGGACCGGGGAGCTGTTTTTT. The encoded protein is CSVERAGYPGTGELFF. V gene TRBV29-1 combines with J gene TRBJ2-2; perhaps TRBD2 as D (5 bases). The V gene lost 2 bases and the J gene lost 5 bases, with 18 bases spanning the gap. Germline CDR1 and CDR2: SQVTM and ANQGSEA. The length of the CDR3 is 16 residues.

The gene calls are TRBV27 and TRBJ1-1; D might be TRBD1 (6 bases). The germline V and J ends were trimmed by 7 bases and 1 base, with 13 bases remaining between them. This CDR3 contains 14 residues. The germline V gene encodes CDR1 MNHEY and CDR2 SMNVEV (reference sequence). CDR3 region: CASTRGGGNTEAFF. The CDR3 DNA reads as TGTGCCAGCACCCGGGGAGGGGGGAACACTGAAGCTTTCTTT.

V usage is TRBV7-2 and J usage is TRBJ1-6; 12 bases match TRBD1. Unmatched junction bases numbered 6, after V lost 6 bases and J lost 3 bases. CDR1 and CDR2 (germline): SGHTA, FQGNSA. The CDR3 is made up of 17 amino acids. The DNA of the CDR3 is TGTGCCAGCAGACCCGGGACAGGGGGCTTCTATAATTCACCCCTCCACTTT. Its protein product is CASRPGTGGFYNSPLHF.

This clone was found many times. V is TRBV5-1 and J is TRBJ2-1, with 12 bases aligning to TRBD2. With V trimmed by 3 bases and J by 4 bases, 2 bases remained unmatched. Germline CDR1 reads SGHRS; CDR2 reads YFSETQ. The CDR3 covers 15 residues. The CDR3 spells CASSSGTSGYNEQFF. The CDR3 bases are TGCGCCAGCAGCTCGGGGACTAGCGGGTACAATGAGCAGTTCTTC.

This rearrangement joins TRBV19 to TRBJ2-1, with 7 bases fitting TRBD2. Trimming removed 2 bases from V and 4 bases from J; junction bases left unmatched: 8. The CDR3 is 16 amino acids. Germline CDR1 and CDR2: LNHDA and SQIVND (reference sequence). The CDR3: CASSILGGGAYNEQFF. The CDR3 nucleotides read TGTGCCAGTAGTATACTCGGCGGGGGAGCATACAATGAGCAGTTCTTC. The complete variable domain, with remaining parts taken from reference TRBV19 and TRBJ2-1, reads DGGITQSPKYLFRKEGQNVTLSCEQNLNHDAMYWYRQDPGQGLRLIYYSQIVNDFQKGDIAEGYSVSREKKESFPLTVTSAQKNPTAFYLCASSILGGGAYNEQFFGPGTRLTVL.

V and J are TRBV4-2 and TRBJ2-2, with D maybe TRBD2 (7 bases). Trimming took 4 bases from V and 3 from J, leaving 18 bases between them. The CDR3 sequence is 17 residues long. The germline gives CDR1 LGHNA, CDR2 YNFKEQ. Written as DNA, the CDR3 is TGTGCCAGCAGCCTAACCGCCGACGGGGGGCACACCGGGGAGCTGTTTTTT. Protein product: CASSLTADGGHTGELFF.

This chain joins TRBV12-3 or TRBV12-4 and TRBJ1-1, with unresolved D. The V end was cut by 4 bases, the J end by 4 bases, with 10 bases between. The CDR3 has 13 residues. Here the CDR3 reads CASSWAGLTEAFF. The CDR3 coding sequence is TGTGCCAGCAGTTGGGCAGGCCTCACTGAAGCTTTCTTT.

Here the CDR3 DNA reads TGCGCCAGCAGCCAGAGTGCTAGCGGGGGGGCCAATGAGCAGTTCTTC. Protein product: CASSQSASGGANEQFF. The V and J genes are TRBV4-1 and TRBJ2-1; TRBD2 agrees at 12 bases. The CDR3 sequence is 16 residues long. The trim removed 3 bases at V and 6 bases at J, leaving 6 bases unmatched. CDR1 and CDR2 from the germline V gene are MGHRA and YSYEKL.

This clone was counted ten times or more. V usage is TRBV10-2 and J usage is TRBJ1-1; 12 positions agree with TRBD1. The trim removed 3 bases at V and 7 bases at J, leaving 6 bases unmatched. The CDR3 length is 15 residues. Germline CDR1 WSHSY, CDR2 SAAADI. The CDR3 spells CASSDGTGGMNEAFF. DNA for the CDR3: TGCGCCAGCAGTGATGGGACAGGGGGCATGAATGAAGCTTTCTTT.

This clone was counted a single time. The chain employs TRBV18 and TRBJ2-7; possible D gene TRBD1, 6 bases. CDR1 and CDR2 from the germline V gene are KGHSH and LQKENI. The CDR3 sequence is 14 residues long. Trimming removed 2 bases at V and 4 bases at J, with 12 bases between. CDR3 sequence (DNA): TGTGCCAGCTCACCATCACAGGGTTGGTACGAGCAGTACTTC. This gives the protein CASSPSQGWYEQYF.